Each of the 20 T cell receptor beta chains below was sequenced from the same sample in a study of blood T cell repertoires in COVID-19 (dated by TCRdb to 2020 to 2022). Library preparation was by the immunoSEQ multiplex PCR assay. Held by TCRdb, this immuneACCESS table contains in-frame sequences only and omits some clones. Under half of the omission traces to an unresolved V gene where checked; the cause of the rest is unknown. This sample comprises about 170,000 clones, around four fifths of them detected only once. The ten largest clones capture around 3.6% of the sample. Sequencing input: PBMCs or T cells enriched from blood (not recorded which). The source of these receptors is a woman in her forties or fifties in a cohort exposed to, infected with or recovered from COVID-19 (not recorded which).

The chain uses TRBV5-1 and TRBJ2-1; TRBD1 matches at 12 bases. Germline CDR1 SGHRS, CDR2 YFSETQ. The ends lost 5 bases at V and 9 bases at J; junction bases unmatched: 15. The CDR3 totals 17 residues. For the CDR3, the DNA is TGCGCCAGCAGTTCCCGGCTCGGGGGACAGGGGGCTGTTGAGCAGTTCTTC. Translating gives CASSSRLGGQGAVEQFF.

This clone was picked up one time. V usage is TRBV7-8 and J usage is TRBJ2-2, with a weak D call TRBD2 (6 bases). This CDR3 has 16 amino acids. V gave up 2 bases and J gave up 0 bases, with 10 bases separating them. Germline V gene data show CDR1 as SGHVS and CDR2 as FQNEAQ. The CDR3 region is CASSLFVAANTGELFF. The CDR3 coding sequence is TGTGCCAGCAGCTTATTTGTAGCGGCGAACACCGGGGAGCTGTTTTTT.

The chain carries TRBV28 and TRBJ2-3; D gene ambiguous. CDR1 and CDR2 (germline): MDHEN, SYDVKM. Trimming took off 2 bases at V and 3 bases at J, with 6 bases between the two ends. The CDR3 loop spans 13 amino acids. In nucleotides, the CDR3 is TGTGCCAGCAGTTTAGTGCAGACAGATACGCAGTATTTT. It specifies CASSLVQTDTQYF. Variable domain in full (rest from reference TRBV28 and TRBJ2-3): DVKVTQSSRYLVKRTGEKVFLECVQDMDHENMFWYRQDPGLGLRLIYFSYDVKMKEKGDIPEGYSVSREKKERFSLILESASTNQTSMYLCASSLVQTDTQYFGPGTRLTVL.

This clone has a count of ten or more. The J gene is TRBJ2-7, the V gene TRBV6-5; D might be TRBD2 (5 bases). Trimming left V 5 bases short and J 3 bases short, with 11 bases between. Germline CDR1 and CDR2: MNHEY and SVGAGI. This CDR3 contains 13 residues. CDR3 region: CASSRGENYEQYF. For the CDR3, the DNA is TGTGCCAGCAGTCGGGGAGAAAACTACGAGCAGTACTTC.

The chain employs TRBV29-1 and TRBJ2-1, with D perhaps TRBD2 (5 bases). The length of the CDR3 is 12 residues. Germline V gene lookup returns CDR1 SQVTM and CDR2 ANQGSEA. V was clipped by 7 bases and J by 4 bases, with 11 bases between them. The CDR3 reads CSAETGYNEQFF. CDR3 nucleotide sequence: TGCAGCGCAGAGACGGGGTACAATGAGCAGTTCTTC.

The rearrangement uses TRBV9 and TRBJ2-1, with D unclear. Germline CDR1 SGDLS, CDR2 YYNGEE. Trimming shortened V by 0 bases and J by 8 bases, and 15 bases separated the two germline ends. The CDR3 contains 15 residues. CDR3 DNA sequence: TGTGCCAGCAGCGTAGGAGGCCTCATTTTAGATGAGCAGTTCTTC. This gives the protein CASSVGGLILDEQFF.

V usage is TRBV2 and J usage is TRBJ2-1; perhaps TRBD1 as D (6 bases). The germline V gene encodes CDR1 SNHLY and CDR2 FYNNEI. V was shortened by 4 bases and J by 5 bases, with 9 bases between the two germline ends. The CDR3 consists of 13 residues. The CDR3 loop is CASSGTVNNEQFF. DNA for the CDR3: TGTGCCAGCAGTGGGACAGTTAACAATGAGCAGTTCTTC. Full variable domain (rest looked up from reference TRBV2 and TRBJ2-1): EPEVTQTPSHQVTQMGQEVILRCVPISNHLYFYWYRQILGQKVEFLVSFYNNEISEKSEIFDDQFSVERPDGSNFTLKIRSTKLEDSAMYFCASSGTVNNEQFFGPGTRLTVL.

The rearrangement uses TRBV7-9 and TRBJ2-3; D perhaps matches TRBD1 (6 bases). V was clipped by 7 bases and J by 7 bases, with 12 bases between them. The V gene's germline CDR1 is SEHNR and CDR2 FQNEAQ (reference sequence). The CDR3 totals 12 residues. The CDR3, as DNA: TGTGCCAGCATCAACAGGGTGAATACGCAGTATTTT. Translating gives CASINRVNTQYF. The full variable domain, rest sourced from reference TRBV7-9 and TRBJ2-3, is DTGVSQNPRHKITKRGQNVTFRCDPISEHNRLYWYRQTLGQGPEFLTYFQNEAQLEKSRLLSDRFSAERPKGSFSTLEIQRTEQGDSAMYLCASINRVNTQYFGPGTRLTVL.

CDR3 region: CASSSPLAGAETQYF. The DNA of the CDR3 is TGTGCCAGCAGCTCCCCTCTAGCGGGAGCAGAGACCCAGTACTTC. The chain recombines TRBV5-4 with TRBJ2-5, with TRBD2 matching over 10 bases. With V trimmed by 3 bases and J by 4 bases, 6 bases remained unmatched. In germline, CDR1 is SGHNT, CDR2 YYREEE (reference sequence). CDR3 length: 15 amino acids.

The CDR3 DNA sequence: TGTGCCAGTAGTACCCCGGGGCAAGAGACCCAGTACTTC. This codes for CASSTPGQETQYF. The V and J genes are TRBV19 and TRBJ2-5, with D possibly being TRBD2 (5 bases). V lost 4 bases and J 2 bases, leaving 8 bases between the germline ends. The CDR3 runs to 13 residues. Germline V gene lookup returns CDR1 LNHDA and CDR2 SQIVND (reference sequence).

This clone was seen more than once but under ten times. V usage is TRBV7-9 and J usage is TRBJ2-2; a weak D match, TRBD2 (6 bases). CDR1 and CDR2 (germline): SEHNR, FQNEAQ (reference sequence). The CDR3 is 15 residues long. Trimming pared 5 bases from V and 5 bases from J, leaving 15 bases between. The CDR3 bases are TGTGCCAGCAGCCCCCCTGTGGGGGGTACCGGGGAGCTGTTTTTT. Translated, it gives CASSPPVGGTGELFF.

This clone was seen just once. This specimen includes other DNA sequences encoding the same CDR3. CDR3 region: CASSLAGGPDTQYF. CDR3 sequence (DNA): TGTGCCAGCAGTTTAGCGGGGGGGCCAGATACGCAGTATTTT. The chain carries TRBV28 and TRBJ2-3, with TRBD2 identical over 9 bases. Germline V CDR1 and CDR2: MDHEN, SYDVKM. The V segment lost 2 bases and the J segment 4 bases; nucleotides outside the gene matches: 1. This CDR3 is built from 14 residues.

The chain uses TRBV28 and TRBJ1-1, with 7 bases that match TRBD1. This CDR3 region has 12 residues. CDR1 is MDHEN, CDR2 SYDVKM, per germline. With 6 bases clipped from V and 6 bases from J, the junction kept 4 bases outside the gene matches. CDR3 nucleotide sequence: TGTGCCAGCAGGACCGGGACAGCTGAAGCTTTCTTT. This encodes CASRTGTAEAFF.

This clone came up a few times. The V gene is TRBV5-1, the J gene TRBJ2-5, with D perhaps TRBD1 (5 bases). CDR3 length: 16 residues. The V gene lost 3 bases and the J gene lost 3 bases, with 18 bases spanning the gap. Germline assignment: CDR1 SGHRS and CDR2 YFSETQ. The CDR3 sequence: CASSSTASPVEETQYF. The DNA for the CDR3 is TGCGCCAGCAGCTCGACAGCTTCCCCTGTGGAAGAGACCCAGTACTTC.

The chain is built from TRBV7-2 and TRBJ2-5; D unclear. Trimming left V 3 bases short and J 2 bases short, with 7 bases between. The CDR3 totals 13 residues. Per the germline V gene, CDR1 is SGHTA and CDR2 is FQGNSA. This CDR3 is CASSFPPQETQYF. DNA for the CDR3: TGTGCCAGCAGCTTCCCCCCGCAAGAGACCCAGTACTTC.

In nucleotides, the CDR3 is TGTGCCAGCAGTTGGTCCGGGACAGGGGGTCAGCCCCAGCATTTT. Its protein is CASSWSGTGGQPQHF. V is TRBV27 and J is TRBJ1-5; 11 positions match TRBD1. The CDR3 is 15 amino acids. After removal of 4 bases from V and 6 bases from J, the junction contained 5 bases not matched to a gene. From germline, CDR1 is MNHEY and CDR2 SMNVEV (reference sequence).

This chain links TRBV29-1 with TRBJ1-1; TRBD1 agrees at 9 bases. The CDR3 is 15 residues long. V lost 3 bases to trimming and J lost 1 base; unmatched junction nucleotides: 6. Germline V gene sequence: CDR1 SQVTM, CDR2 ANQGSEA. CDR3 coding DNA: TGCAGCGTTGACCAATCGGGACAGGGGAACACTGAAGCTTTCTTT. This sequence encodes CSVDQSGQGNTEAFF.

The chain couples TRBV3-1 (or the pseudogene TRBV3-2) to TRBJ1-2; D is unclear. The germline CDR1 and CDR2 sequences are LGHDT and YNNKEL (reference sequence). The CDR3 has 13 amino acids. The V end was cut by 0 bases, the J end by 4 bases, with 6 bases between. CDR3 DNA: TGTGCCAGCAGCCAAGAACGAGTCTATGGCTACACCTTC. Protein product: CASSQERVYGYTF.

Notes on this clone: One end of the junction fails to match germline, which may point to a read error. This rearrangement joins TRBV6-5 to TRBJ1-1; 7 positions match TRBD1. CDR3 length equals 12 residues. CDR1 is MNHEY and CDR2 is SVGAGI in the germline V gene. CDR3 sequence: CASNYRGSEAFF. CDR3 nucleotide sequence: TGTGCCAGCAATTACAGGGGCTCTGAAGCTTTCTTT.

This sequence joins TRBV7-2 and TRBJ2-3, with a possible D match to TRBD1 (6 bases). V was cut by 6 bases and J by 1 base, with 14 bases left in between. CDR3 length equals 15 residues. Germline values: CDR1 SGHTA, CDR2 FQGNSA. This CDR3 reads CASSPGQLRTDTQYF. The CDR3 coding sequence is TGTGCCAGCAGTCCAGGACAGTTGCGCACAGATACGCAGTATTTT.